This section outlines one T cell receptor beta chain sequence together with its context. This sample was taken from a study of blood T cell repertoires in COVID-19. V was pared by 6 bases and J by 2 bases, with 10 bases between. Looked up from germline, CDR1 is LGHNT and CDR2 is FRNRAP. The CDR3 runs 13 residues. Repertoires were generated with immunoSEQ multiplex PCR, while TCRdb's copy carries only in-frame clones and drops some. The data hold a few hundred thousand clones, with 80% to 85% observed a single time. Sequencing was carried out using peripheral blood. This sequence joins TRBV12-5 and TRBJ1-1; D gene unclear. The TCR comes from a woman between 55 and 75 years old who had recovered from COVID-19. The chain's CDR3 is CASGQKQNTEAFF. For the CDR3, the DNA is TGTGCTAGTGGGCAAAAACAAAACACTGAAGCTTTCTTT.